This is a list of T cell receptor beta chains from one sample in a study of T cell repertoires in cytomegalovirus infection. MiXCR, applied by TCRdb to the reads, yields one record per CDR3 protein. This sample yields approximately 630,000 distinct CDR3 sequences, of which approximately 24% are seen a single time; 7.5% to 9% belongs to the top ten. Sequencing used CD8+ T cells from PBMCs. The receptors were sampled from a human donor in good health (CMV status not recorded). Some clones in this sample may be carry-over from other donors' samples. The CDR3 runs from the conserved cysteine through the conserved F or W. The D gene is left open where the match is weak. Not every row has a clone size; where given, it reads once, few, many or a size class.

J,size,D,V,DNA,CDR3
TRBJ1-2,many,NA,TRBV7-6,TGTGCCAGCACCCCTAACCCGGGAAACTATGGCTACACCTTC,CASTPNPGNYGYTF
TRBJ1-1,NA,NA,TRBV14,TGTGCCAGCAGCTCCTTGACCTATTCGAACACTGAAGCTTTCTTT,CASSSLTYSNTEAFF
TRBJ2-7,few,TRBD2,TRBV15,TGTGCCACCAGCAGAGATCTGGCTAGCGGACACTACGAGCAGTACTTC,CATSRDLASGHYEQYF
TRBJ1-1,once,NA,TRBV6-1,TGTGCCAGCTCAATAGGGGAGGACACTGAAGCTTTCTTT,CASSIGEDTEAFF
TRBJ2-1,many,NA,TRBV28,TGTGCCAGCAGTTTGGGACTGTCCTTTGAGCAGTTCTTC,CASSLGLSFEQFF
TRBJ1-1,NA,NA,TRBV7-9,TGTGCCAGCAGACGCACTGAGGGAACTGAAGCTTTCTTT,CASRRTEGTEAFF
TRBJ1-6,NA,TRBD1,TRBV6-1,TGTGCCAGCTACCCCGCTTGGGACAGTGATAATTCCCCCCTCCACTTT,CASYPAWDSDNSPLHF
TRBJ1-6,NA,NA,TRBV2,TGTGTCAGCAGTGAACCTGTCAATTCACCCCTCCACTTT,CVSSEPVNSPLHF
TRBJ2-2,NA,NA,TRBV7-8,TGTGCCAGCAGCCCTAAACCACACGGGGAGCTGTTTTTT,CASSPKPHGELFF
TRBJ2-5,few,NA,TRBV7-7,TGTGCTAGCAGCTTTGGAATGAGTGGGGGAGAGACCCAGTACTTC,CASSFGMSGGETQYF
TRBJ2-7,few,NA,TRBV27,TGTGCCAGCAGTTTATCGAAAGGGTTTGGCCTCGGCGAGCAGTACTTC,CASSLSKGFGLGEQYF
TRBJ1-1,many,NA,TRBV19,TGTGCCAGTAGTACAGAGAACACTGAAGCTTTCTTT,CASSTENTEAFF
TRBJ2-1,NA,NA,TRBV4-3,TGCGCCAGCTCGGGTAGCTTCCATGAGCAGTTCTTC,CASSGSFHEQFF
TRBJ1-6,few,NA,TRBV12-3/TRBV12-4,TGTGCCAGCAGTTTCGGCCAGCCTACCTATAATTCACCCCTCCACTTT,CASSFGQPTYNSPLHF
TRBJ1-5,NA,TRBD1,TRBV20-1,TGCAGTGTCCCGGTGACAGGGGTCTTCTACAATCAGCCCCAGCATTTT,CSVPVTGVFYNQPQHF
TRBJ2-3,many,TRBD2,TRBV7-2,TGTGCCAGCAGCTTACGACTCCGACTAGCGGGAGACACAGATACGCAGTATTTT,CASSLRLRLAGDTDTQYF
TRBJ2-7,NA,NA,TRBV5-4,TGTGCCAGCAGCTTGGTTGACAGCTCCTACGAGCAGTACTTC,CASSLVDSSYEQYF
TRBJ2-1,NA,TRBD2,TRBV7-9,TGTGCCAGCAGCCTCTTTATCGGCGGGAGAACCTACAATGAGCAGTTCTTC,CASSLFIGGRTYNEQFF
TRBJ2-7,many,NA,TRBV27,TGTGCCAGCAGTTTATCGGTAGGGGGCTACGAGCAGTACTTC,CASSLSVGGYEQYF
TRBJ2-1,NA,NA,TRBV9,TGTGCCAGCAGCCTCCATAATAGGAGGCTGAGCTCCTACAATGAGCAGTTCTTC,CASSLHNRRLSSYNEQFF
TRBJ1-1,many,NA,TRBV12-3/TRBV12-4,TGTGCCAGCAGGGAAGGGTTTGAAGCTTTCTTT,CASREGFEAFF
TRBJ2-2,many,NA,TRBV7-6,TGTGCCAGCAGCTCGGACGGGGAGCTGTTTTTT,CASSSDGELFF
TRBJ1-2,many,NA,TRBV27,TGTGCCAGCAGTACCCCGGACAGCCCATTCTATGGCTACACCTTC,CASSTPDSPFYGYTF
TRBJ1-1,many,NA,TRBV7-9,TGTGCCACCGATCTAGACACGAACACTGAAGCTTTCTTT,CATDLDTNTEAFF
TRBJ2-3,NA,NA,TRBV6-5,TGTGCCAGCAGGGGGGGTTTCGCAGATACGCAGTATTTT,CASRGGFADTQYF
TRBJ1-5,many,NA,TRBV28,TGTGCCAGCAGTTTGAAGGCGTATCAGCCCCAGCATTTT,CASSLKAYQPQHF
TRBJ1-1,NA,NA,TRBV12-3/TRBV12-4,TGTGCCAGCGGAGAAATGCGGACTGAAGCTTTCTTT,CASGEMRTEAFF
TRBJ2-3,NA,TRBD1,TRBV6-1,TGTGCCAGCAGTGAACCATACCGGGACAGGGGGCAAACAGATACGCAGTATTTT,CASSEPYRDRGQTDTQYF
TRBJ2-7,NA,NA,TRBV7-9,TGTGCCAGCAGCTCCCCAGGTGGGGGCTCTTCCTACGAGCAGTACTTC,CASSSPGGGSSYEQYF
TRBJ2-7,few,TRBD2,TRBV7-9,TGTGCCAGCAGCTTAGTTGCGGGGGGCCCTCGGGACGAGCAGTACTTC,CASSLVAGGPRDEQYF
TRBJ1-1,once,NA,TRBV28,TGTGCCAGCAGTTTATCACTGGACACTGAAGCTTTCTTT,CASSLSLDTEAFF
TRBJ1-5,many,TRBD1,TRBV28,TGTGCCAGCCTATCCGACAGGGAGGGCAATCAGCCCCAGCATTTT,CASLSDREGNQPQHF
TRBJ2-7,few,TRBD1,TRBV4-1,TGCGCCAGCAGCCAAGATTGGGGACAGGAGACCTACGAGCAGTACTTC,CASSQDWGQETYEQYF
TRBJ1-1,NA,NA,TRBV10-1,TGCGCCAGCACCGGAGGACCCCGAGAGGAAGCTTTCTTT,CASTGGPREEAFF
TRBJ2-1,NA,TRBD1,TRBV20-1,TGCAGTGCTAAGGGACAGGGCTACAATGAGCAGTTCTTC,CSAKGQGYNEQFF
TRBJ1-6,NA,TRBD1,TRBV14,TGTGCCAGCGGAAGGACAGGGGTTTCACCCCTCCACTTT,CASGRTGVSPLHF
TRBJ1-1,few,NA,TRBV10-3,TGTGCCATCAGTGAGTCGCTGGGGGGTATTGAAGCTTTCTTT,CAISESLGGIEAFF
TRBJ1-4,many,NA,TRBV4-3,TGCGCCAGCAGCCAGGGAGAGAAACATTTTGCAACTAATGAAAAACTGTTTTTT,CASSQGEKHFATNEKLFF